This TCR beta chain was sequenced for a study of blood T cell repertoires in COVID-19. The wider study: Samples taken during acute and convalescent COVID-19 were collected in the United States, Italy and Spain.

V lost 3 bases and J lost 5; bases outside the gene matches: 14. Germline lookup yields CDR1 SGDLS and CDR2 YYNGEE. The CDR3 has 16 residues. In the original analysis: Cell counts per sample came from amplifying reference gene primers. TCRdb keeps only in-frame clones here, not all; method: immunoSEQ multiplex PCR. The V and J calls and clone size were taken over from that table, and D and trimming were inferred from the DNA. The repertoire holds fewer than 450,000 clones, with roughly 87% as singletons. Those enrolled, adults aged roughly 18 to 100 years, came from about two dozen US areas. The chain recombines TRBV9 with TRBJ2-7; TRBD2 agrees at 7 bases. The sequenced material came from PBMCs or T cells enriched from blood (not recorded which). The sequence was collected from a man between 18 and 29 years old who had recovered from COVID-19. The CDR3 coding sequence is TGTGCCAGCAGCGGTCCCTCAGGCGGGAGAAAAGACGAGCAGTACTTC. This encodes CASSGPSGGRKDEQYF.